A single sample gave rise to the 9 T cell receptor beta chains below, sequenced in a study of T cell changes during pregnancy in multiple sclerosis. TCRdb's table, derived via immunoSEQ multiplex PCR, lists solely in-frame clones and lacks some. Of about 46,000 clones listed, 91% were seen once; the top ten hold around 8.6%. This sample comprised CD8+ T cells from peripheral blood mononuclear cells, obtained after pregnancy. The receptors come from a female donor with multiple sclerosis, enrolled in a pregnancy study.

This sequence joins TRBV6-1 and TRBJ1-3; no reliable D call. The CDR3 loop spans 13 amino acids. From germline, CDR1 is MNHNS and CDR2 SASEGT. V lost 10 bases and J lost 3, with 13 bases in between. This CDR3 is CANPTRLGNTIYF. In DNA, the CDR3 is TGTGCCAACCCTACGCGGCTTGGAAACACCATATATTTT.

This chain links TRBV5-6 with TRBJ1-3; 9 positions match TRBD1. This CDR3 has 14 amino acids. From germline, CDR1 is SGHDT and CDR2 YYEEEE. V shed 3 bases and J 4 bases; nucleotides not matched to a gene: 2. CDR3 DNA sequence: TGTGCCAGCAGCTGGGGGACAGGGGGAAACACCATATATTTT. It yields the protein CASSWGTGGNTIYF.

V gene TRBV7-2 combines with J gene TRBJ2-5, with TRBD2 matching over 11 bases. Per germline, CDR1 SGHTA and CDR2 FQGNSA. V dropped 2 bases and J dropped 4; count of bases not matched to a gene: 3. The CDR3 runs 15 residues. The CDR3: CASSLLAGGRETQYF. The CDR3 DNA is TGTGCCAGCAGCTTACTAGCGGGAGGACGAGAGACCCAGTACTTC. The complete variable domain, with remaining parts taken from reference TRBV7-2 and TRBJ2-5, reads GAGVSQSPSNKVTEKGKDVELRCDPISGHTALYWYRQSLGQGLEFLIYFQGNSAPDKSGLPSDRFSAERTGGSVSTLTIQRTQQEDSAVYLCASSLLAGGRETQYFGPGTRLLVL.

The rearrangement links TRBV19 to TRBJ2-7; D is possibly TRBD2 (6 bases). The CDR3 covers 14 residues. Per the germline V gene, CDR1 is LNHDA and CDR2 is SQIVND (reference sequence). V lost 3 bases and J 1 base, leaving 10 bases between the germline ends. CDR3 sequence reads: CASSMSGRSYEQYF. The CDR3 nucleotides are TGTGCCAGTAGTATGAGCGGGCGGTCCTACGAGCAGTACTTC.

This clone was recorded only once. This chain joins TRBV15 and TRBJ1-1; D remains unclear. CDR1 is LNHNV and CDR2 is YYDKDF in the germline V gene (reference sequence). The CDR3 runs 16 residues. Trimming left V 1 base short and J 0 bases short, with 12 bases between. CDR3 protein: CATSRVAAVMNTEAFF. In nucleotides, the CDR3 is TGTGCCACCAGCAGAGTCGCGGCAGTTATGAACACTGAAGCTTTCTTT.

The V gene is TRBV5-4, the J gene TRBJ2-2, with TRBD2 matching over 8 bases. This CDR3 contains 16 residues. The J segment lost 2 bases and the V segment lost 1 base, leaving 4 bases of the junction unmatched. CDR1 is SGHNT and CDR2 is YYREEE in the germline V gene (reference sequence). DNA of the CDR3: TGTGCCAGCAGCTTGTTCGGACTAGCTAACACCGGGGAGCTGTTTTTT. It codes for CASSLFGLANTGELFF.

The CDR3, as DNA: TGTGCCTGGAGTGCTAGACAGGAATATAGCAATCAGCCCCAGCATTTT. As protein: CAWSARQEYSNQPQHF. The chain uses TRBV30 and TRBJ1-5; tentatively, D is TRBD1 (6 bases). V shed 1 base and J shed 0 bases, with 13 bases lying between them. The CDR3 sequence is 16 residues long. Germline assignment: CDR1 GTSNPN and CDR2 SVGIG (reference sequence).

The chain links TRBV7-9 to TRBJ2-1, with D hard to call. Germline assignment: CDR1 SEHNR and CDR2 FQNEAQ (reference sequence). Trimming removed 1 base from V and 10 bases from J, with 5 bases in between. The CDR3 contains 11 residues. CDR3 protein: CASSLVPEQFF. The CDR3 DNA reads as TGTGCCAGCAGCTTAGTCCCGGAGCAGTTCTTC.

V usage is TRBV12-5 and J usage is TRBJ1-1; 9 positions match TRBD1. The V gene end was trimmed by 3 bases and the J gene end by 0 bases; junction bases not matched to a gene: 11. The CDR3 extends over 18 amino acids. The germline gives CDR1 LGHNT, CDR2 FRNRAP. The CDR3 protein is CASGFYYSDRGMNTEAFF. In nucleotides, the CDR3 is TGTGCTAGTGGTTTTTACTATAGCGACAGGGGGATGAACACTGAAGCTTTCTTT.